This TCR beta chain was sequenced for a study of cytomegalovirus exposure and HLA in healthy donors. Donors were nominally healthy when sampled, though unrecorded immune exposures were likely. The PCR used 60 Vbeta and 13 Jbeta primers. Using immunoSEQ multiplex PCR, the repertoire was profiled, and TCRdb retains in-frame clones only, with some absent. Altogether roughly 150,000 clones are present, approximately 70% being singletons, with the ten largest covering approximately 1.6%. This CDR3 is 15 amino acids long. Looked up from germline, CDR1 is SGHKS and CDR2 is YYEKEE (reference sequence). The ends lost 2 bases at V and 4 bases at J; junction bases unmatched: 8.

The chain is built from TRBV5-5 and TRBJ1-1, with 7 bases identical to TRBD1. The material sequenced was PBMCs. The clonotype was recovered from a human donor in good health. The CDR3 nucleotides are TGTGCCAGCAGCTTCGCCAACAGGGGTGGCACTGAAGCTTTCTTT. Its translation: CASSFANRGGTEAFF.